This entry is about one T cell receptor beta chain. Germline CDR1 reads MDHEN; CDR2 reads SYDVKM. The V gene end was trimmed by 7 bases and the J gene end by 2 bases; junction bases not matched to a gene: 6. The CDR3 extends over 15 amino acids. This sample is part of a study of T cells in tumors after PD-1 blockade. Study as a whole: Prior checkpoint blockade, systemic immunosuppressant use, or anti-cancer therapy within 4 weeks excluded patients.

Data came from immunoSEQ multiplex PCR; TCRdb stores just in-frame clones and leaves some out. The repertoire holds 40,000 to 55,000 clones, 60% to 80% seen once, with roughly 17% in the top ten. This specimen consisted of PBMCs, obtained before anti-PD-1 treatment. This TCR was sampled from a human donor with basal cell carcinoma. This rearrangement joins TRBV28 to TRBJ1-3; 9 positions match TRBD1. The CDR3 sequence: CASKGQGTTGNTIYF. The DNA for the CDR3 is TGTGCCAGCAAAGGACAGGGGACTACTGGAAACACCATATATTTT. Full variable domain (missing parts from reference TRBV28 and TRBJ1-3): DVKVTQSSRYLVKRTGEKVFLECVQDMDHENMFWYRQDPGLGLRLIYFSYDVKMKEKGDIPEGYSVSREKKERFSLILESASTNQTSMYLCASKGQGTTGNTIYFGEGSWLTVV.